This TCR beta chain was recorded in a study of cytomegalovirus exposure and HLA in healthy donors. This clone was observed once. Its antigen is not known. Germline lookup yields CDR1 SGHNT and CDR2 YYREEE (reference sequence). The CDR3 has 15 amino acids. The V end lost 2 bases, the J end lost 3 bases, and 14 bases lay between the germline ends. Study observations and caveats: Previously analyzed data showed that most TCR beta V segments were productive at a frequency of about 87% or about 30%. Upon later analysis, TCR association rates were observed to vary by HLA locus, being highest for DRB1 and lowest for HLA-C.

The PCR contained 60 Vbeta and 13 Jbeta primers. Some clones are missing from TCRdb's copy, which holds only in-frame ones; the method was immunoSEQ multiplex PCR. Of about 300,000 clones listed, roughly 88% are singletons. The chain couples TRBV5-4 to TRBJ1-1; tentatively, D is TRBD1 (6 bases). The source material was PBMCs. The TCR comes from a man aged 35 to 55 in good health and CMV-seropositive. The CDR3 protein is CASSLESQGHTEAFF. The CDR3 DNA reads as TGTGCCAGCAGCTTAGAGTCTCAGGGGCACACTGAAGCTTTCTTT.